A single TCR beta chain is shown here with its context. The antigen remains undetermined. It may be a read error: a sequence one base away is much more abundant. The CDR3 consists of 13 residues. Germline CDR1 and CDR2: MNHEY and SVGEGT. V lost 1 base, J lost 7 bases, and 10 bases lay in between. The data stem from a study of Graves' ophthalmopathy and Graves' hyperthyroidism. The study amplified TCR beta CDR3 regions using RNA transcripts. An initial RT-PCR round employing HTBI primers preceded a second-round multiplex PCR. TCRdb itself ran the multiplex PCR reads through MiXCR, one entry per CDR3 protein. The table lists over 500,000 distinct CDR3 sequences, over 20% of them singletons, with approximately 6.9% in the top ten. Whole-study results and caveats: Detection in blood was also observed for most expanded thyroid clonotypes above 0.001 frequency.

The sample taken for sequencing was peripheral blood. The V gene is TRBV6-2 or TRBV6-3, the J gene TRBJ2-5; D remains ambiguous. The clonotype comes from a woman in her late teens or twenties with stable Graves' hyperthyroidism. Some clones in this sample may be carry-over from other donors' samples. This chain's CDR3 is CASSYYGSGTQYF. The CDR3 coding sequence is TGTGCCAGCAGTTACTATGGGTCGGGGACCCAGTACTTC.